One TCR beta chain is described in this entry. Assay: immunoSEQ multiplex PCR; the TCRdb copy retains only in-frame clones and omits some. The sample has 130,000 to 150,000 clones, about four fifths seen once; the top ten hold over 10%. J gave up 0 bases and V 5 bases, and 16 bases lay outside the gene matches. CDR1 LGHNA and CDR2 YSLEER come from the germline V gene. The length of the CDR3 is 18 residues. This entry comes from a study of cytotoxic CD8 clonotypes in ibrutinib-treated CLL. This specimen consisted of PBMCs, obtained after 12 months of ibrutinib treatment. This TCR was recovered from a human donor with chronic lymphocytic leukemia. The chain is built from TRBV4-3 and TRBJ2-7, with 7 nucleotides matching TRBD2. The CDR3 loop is CASSEGAFRASGSYEQYF. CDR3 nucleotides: TGCGCCAGCAGCGAAGGGGCTTTCCGGGCTAGCGGCTCCTACGAGCAGTACTTC.